This TCR beta chain was profiled in a study of cytomegalovirus exposure and HLA in healthy donors. Turning to the study itself: From about 179 million T cells, an earlier analysis saw some 120 million unique TCR beta sequences. Within the Caucasian-associated ancestry cluster were around 80% of the approximately 400 genotyped donors.

It was with 60 Vbeta and 13 Jbeta primers that the PCR ran. Measured with immunoSEQ multiplex PCR; TCRdb has only the in-frame clones, and not every one. The sample records about 150,000 clones, 74% being singletons. This clone was detected once. V was pared by 6 bases and J by 4 bases, with 7 bases between. The CDR3 runs to 11 residues. CDR1 and CDR2 (germline): SNHLY, FYNNEI. The chain joins TRBV2 to TRBJ2-7; D ambiguous. This receptor was obtained from a man aged 30-40 years in good health and CMV-seronegative. Sequencing was done on a sample of PBMCs. CDR3 protein: CASRSLYEQYF. The CDR3 DNA sequence: TGTGCCAGCAGGTCTTTGTACGAGCAGTACTTC.